This T cell receptor (beta chain) was documented in a study of early T cells in non-severe SARS-CoV-2 infection. Overall study: RNA in bulk from unsorted whole blood was sequenced, and chains were unpaired. General observations from the study: Missing private and CD4 specificities, VDJdb matching favored anti-spike CD8 responses.

The protocol attached unique molecular identifiers to individual cDNA molecules. Using its own MiXCR run on the 5' RACE reads, TCRdb lists one record per CDR3 protein. Of 70,000 to 85,000 distinct CDR3 sequences detected, over 9% appear once; the ten largest clones hold more than 6.5%. The CDR3 spans 16 residues. Germline V CDR1 and CDR2: SGHRS, YFSETQ. V dropped 6 bases and J dropped 1; count of bases not matched to a gene: 11. A remark on this clonotype: Its antigen remains unknown.

The TCR comes from an adult who was a healthcare worker with PCR-confirmed SARS-CoV-2 infection or an uninfected control (not recorded which). The chain uses TRBV5-1 and TRBJ2-5, with 8 bases fitting TRBD1. Sequencing input: whole blood. The CDR3 spells CASTYGQGPIQETQYF. The CDR3 nucleotides are TGCGCCAGCACTTACGGACAGGGTCCAATCCAAGAGACCCAGTACTTC.